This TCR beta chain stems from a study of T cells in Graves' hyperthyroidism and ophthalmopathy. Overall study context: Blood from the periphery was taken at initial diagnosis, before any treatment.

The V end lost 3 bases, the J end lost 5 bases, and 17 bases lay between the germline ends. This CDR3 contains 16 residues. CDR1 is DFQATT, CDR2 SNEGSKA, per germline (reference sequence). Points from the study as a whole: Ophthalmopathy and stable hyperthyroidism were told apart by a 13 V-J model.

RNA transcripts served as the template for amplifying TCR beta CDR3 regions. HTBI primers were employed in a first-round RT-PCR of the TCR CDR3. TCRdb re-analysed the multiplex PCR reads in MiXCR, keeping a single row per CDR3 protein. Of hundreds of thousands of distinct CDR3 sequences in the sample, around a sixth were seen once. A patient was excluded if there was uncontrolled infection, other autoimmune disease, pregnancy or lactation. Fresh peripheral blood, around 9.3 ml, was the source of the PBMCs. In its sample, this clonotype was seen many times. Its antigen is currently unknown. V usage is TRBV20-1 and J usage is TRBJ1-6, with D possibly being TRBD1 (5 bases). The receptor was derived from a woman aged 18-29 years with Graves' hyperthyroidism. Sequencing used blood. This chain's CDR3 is CSASPDGGFNNSPLHF. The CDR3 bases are TGCAGTGCTAGCCCTGATGGGGGGTTTAATAATTCACCCCTCCACTTT.